This record covers a single T cell receptor beta chain. This sample was taken from a study of blood T cell repertoires in COVID-19. Profiling relied on immunoSEQ multiplex PCR, and the TCRdb table lists in-frame clones only, not all of them. The sample comprises about 63,000 clones, about 80% of which are singletons, and 32% rests with the top ten. The sequence came from a human donor in a cohort sampled during active COVID-19. Input material: peripheral blood.

The CDR3 loop is CASSPAGTMNTEAFF. CDR3 sequence (DNA): TGTGCCAGCTCCCCCGCCGGGACAATGAACACTGAAGCTTTCTTT. This sequence joins TRBV28 and TRBJ1-1; D possibly corresponds to TRBD1 (6 bases). In germline, CDR1 is MDHEN, CDR2 SYDVKM. V lost 8 bases and J lost 0, with 16 bases in between. The CDR3 sequence is 15 residues long.